The clone carrying this T cell receptor (beta chain) was seen ten or more times. The target antigen is unknown. Trimming at V came to 4 bases and at J to 5 bases, leaving 5 bases not matched to a gene. CDR1 is KGHSH, CDR2 LQKENI, per germline. This CDR3 comprises 13 residues. Amplification from RNA transcripts yielded the TCR beta CDR3 regions. After a first-round RT-PCR with HTBI primers, a second-round multiplex PCR was run. One entry per CDR3 protein results from TCRdb running MiXCR on the multiplex PCR reads. This sample has over 200,000 distinct CDR3 sequences, with around 30% found just once. Physicians reached a diagnosis by relying on clinical symptoms, serum thyroxine, TRAb, thyroid ultrasound and orbital computed tomography. The PBMCs had their origin in 10 ml of fresh peripheral blood. The data originate from a study of Graves' ophthalmopathy and Graves' hyperthyroidism. Overall study results and limits: In separating ophthalmopathy from stable hyperthyroidism, a 13-signature model achieved about 90% sensitivity and around 80% specificity. Among thyroid clonotypes expanded above 0.001 frequency, most also appeared in blood.

Source material: peripheral blood. V gene TRBV18 combines with J gene TRBJ2-7; 7 bases map to TRBD1. This TCR came from a man aged 50 to 59 with Graves' ophthalmopathy. The CDR3 bases are TGTGCCAGCTCACAAGACAGGGTTAACGAGCAGTACTTC. Its protein is CASSQDRVNEQYF.